The rows below give T cell receptor beta chains drawn from one sample of a study of T cell responses to AZD1222 COVID-19 vaccine. Data came from immunoSEQ multiplex PCR; TCRdb stores just in-frame clones and leaves some out. This sample has roughly 110,000 clones, with approximately 89% found just once. Here the sequenced sample was peripheral blood, taken on day 0 of AZD1222 vaccination. Every receptor here comes from an adult in good health. Both conserved end residues are part of each CDR3. Each record gives: V gene, J gene, D gene, clone size, CDR3 DNA, CDR3 protein. D genes are given only for firm matches. The size field is filled for only some rows; it gives once, few, many or a size class.

v_call: TRBV3-1/TRBV3-2
j_call: TRBJ2-6
d_call: TRBD1
clone_size: -
cdr3_nt: TGTGCCAGCAGCCAAGGTTCAGGACAGGTTGGCGGTTGGTCTGGGGCCAACGTCCTGACTTTC
cdr3_aa: CASSQGSGQVGGWSGANVLTF

v_call: TRBV18
j_call: TRBJ1-1
d_call: TRBD1
clone_size: once
cdr3_nt: TGTGCCAGCTCACCGACTACGGGACAGGCCTCGAACACTGAAGCTTTCTTT
cdr3_aa: CASSPTTGQASNTEAFF

v_call: TRBV11-2
j_call: TRBJ1-3
d_call: -
clone_size: -
cdr3_nt: TGTGCCAGCAGCTTAGATCTCCGGGTGGGGTCTGGAAACACCATATATTTT
cdr3_aa: CASSLDLRVGSGNTIYF

v_call: TRBV12-3/TRBV12-4
j_call: TRBJ2-7
d_call: -
clone_size: -
cdr3_nt: TGTGCCAGCAGATTGGCAGACTACGAGCAGTACTTC
cdr3_aa: CASRLADYEQYF

v_call: TRBV25-1
j_call: TRBJ1-5
d_call: -
clone_size: -
cdr3_nt: TGTGCCAGCAGTGTGGGTGGGCAGCCCCAGCATTTT
cdr3_aa: CASSVGGQPQHF

v_call: TRBV4-1
j_call: TRBJ2-1
d_call: -
clone_size: once
cdr3_nt: TGCGCCAGCAGCCAAGATCGGGCGGGGTGGGGGCCTGACAATGAGCAGTTCTTC
cdr3_aa: CASSQDRAGWGPDNEQFF

v_call: TRBV29-1
j_call: TRBJ2-1
d_call: -
clone_size: -
cdr3_nt: TGCAGCGTTGCAGCTTACAATGAGCAGTTCTTC
cdr3_aa: CSVAAYNEQFF

v_call: TRBV10-3
j_call: TRBJ2-3
d_call: -
clone_size: -
cdr3_nt: TGTGCCATCACCGCAGGGGATTTTGAGACAGATACGCAGTATTTT
cdr3_aa: CAITAGDFETDTQYF

v_call: TRBV18
j_call: TRBJ1-1
d_call: TRBD1
clone_size: -
cdr3_nt: TGTGCCAGCTCACCACAGGGGGCGCGAGACACTGAAGCTTTCTTT
cdr3_aa: CASSPQGARDTEAFF

v_call: TRBV10-3
j_call: TRBJ2-1
d_call: -
clone_size: -
cdr3_nt: TGTGCCACCGCCCGGGGCAATGAGCAGTTCTTC
cdr3_aa: CATARGNEQFF

v_call: TRBV7-2
j_call: TRBJ2-3
d_call: TRBD2
clone_size: -
cdr3_nt: TGTGCCAGCAGCCGTAGCGGGGGGCCCACAGATACGCAGTATTTT
cdr3_aa: CASSRSGGPTDTQYF

v_call: TRBV7-2
j_call: TRBJ2-3
d_call: TRBD1
clone_size: -
cdr3_nt: TGTGCCAGCAGCCGCGACAGGGGATCAGGGGTTACGCAGTATTTT
cdr3_aa: CASSRDRGSGVTQYF

v_call: TRBV10-2
j_call: TRBJ2-3
d_call: TRBD2
clone_size: -
cdr3_nt: TGCGCCAGCAGAGCTACAGCGGGGGGGGGCCTAAATACGCAGTATTTT
cdr3_aa: CASRATAGGGLNTQYF

v_call: TRBV5-5
j_call: TRBJ2-1
d_call: -
clone_size: -
cdr3_nt: TGTGCCAGCAGCTTGGTCGGGGACGGGATCAATGAGCAGTTCTTC
cdr3_aa: CASSLVGDGINEQFF

v_call: TRBV7-2
j_call: TRBJ1-3
d_call: -
clone_size: -
cdr3_nt: TGTGCCAGCAGCTTATGGGGCAGTTCATCAGGAGGAAACACCATATATTTT
cdr3_aa: CASSLWGSSSGGNTIYF

v_call: TRBV4-2
j_call: TRBJ2-2
d_call: -
clone_size: -
cdr3_nt: TGTGCCAGCAGCCAAGATCGAGCGTCCACCGGGGAGCTGTTTTTT
cdr3_aa: CASSQDRASTGELFF

v_call: TRBV5-6
j_call: TRBJ2-1
d_call: TRBD2
clone_size: once
cdr3_nt: TGTGCCAGCAGCTTTGGACTAGCGGAGTACAATGAGCAGTTCTTC
cdr3_aa: CASSFGLAEYNEQFF

v_call: TRBV2
j_call: TRBJ1-1
d_call: -
clone_size: -
cdr3_nt: TGTGCCAGCAGTGCTGAGGGCCTCTACACTGAAGCTTTCTTT
cdr3_aa: CASSAEGLYTEAFF

v_call: TRBV20-1
j_call: TRBJ1-1
d_call: -
clone_size: -
cdr3_nt: TGCAGTTCCACGCGGTCAACTGAAGCTTTCTTT
cdr3_aa: CSSTRSTEAFF

v_call: TRBV7-9
j_call: TRBJ2-3
d_call: -
clone_size: once
cdr3_nt: TGTGCCAGCAGCTTAGCCCTCTCTAGCACAGATACGCAGTATTTT
cdr3_aa: CASSLALSSTDTQYF

v_call: TRBV15
j_call: TRBJ1-2
d_call: -
clone_size: -
cdr3_nt: TGTGCCACCAGCAGAGATGCAAGCGGCAACTATGGCTACACCTTC
cdr3_aa: CATSRDASGNYGYTF